This record concerns one T cell receptor (beta chain) sequence. TCRdb passed the 5' RACE reads through MiXCR, listing each CDR3 protein once. The repertoire holds tens of thousands of distinct CDR3 sequences, with roughly 6.2% as singletons. The data belong to a study of early T cells in non-severe SARS-CoV-2 infection. CDR3 size: 13 residues. V was trimmed by 7 bases and J by 1 base, leaving 11 bases between them. The sequencing here drew on whole blood, taken at baseline. This clonotype was sampled from an adult who was a healthcare worker with PCR-confirmed SARS-CoV-2 infection or an uninfected control (not recorded which). V and J are TRBV12-3 or TRBV12-4 and TRBJ2-7; TRBD1 might be the D (5 bases). CDR3 loop: CASTSKGSYEQYF. The CDR3 DNA is TGTGCCAGCACCTCGAAGGGGTCCTACGAGCAGTACTTC.